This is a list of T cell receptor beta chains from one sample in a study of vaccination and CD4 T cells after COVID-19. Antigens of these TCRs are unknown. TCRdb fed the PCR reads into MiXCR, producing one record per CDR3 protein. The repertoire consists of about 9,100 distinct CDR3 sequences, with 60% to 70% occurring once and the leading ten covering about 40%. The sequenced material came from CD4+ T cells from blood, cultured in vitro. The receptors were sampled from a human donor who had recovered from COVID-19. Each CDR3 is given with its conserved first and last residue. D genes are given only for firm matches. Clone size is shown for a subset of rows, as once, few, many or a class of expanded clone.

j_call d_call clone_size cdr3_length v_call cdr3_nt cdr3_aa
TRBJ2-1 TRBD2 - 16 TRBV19 TGTGCCAGTGGCCCTCCCCCAGCGGGGGGATACAATGAGCAGTTCTTC CASGPPPAGGYNEQFF
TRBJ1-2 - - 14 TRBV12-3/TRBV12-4 TGTGCCAGCAGTTTAGCAGGGCCTAACTATGGCTACACCTTC CASSLAGPNYGYTF
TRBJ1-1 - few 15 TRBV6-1 TGTGCCAGCAGTGAAGCGTTGGGGCTGGACACTGAAGCTTTCTTT CASSEALGLDTEAFF
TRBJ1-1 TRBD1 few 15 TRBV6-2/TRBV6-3 TGTGCCAGCAGTTACTCCCAGACAGGGAAGACTGAAGCTTTCTTT CASSYSQTGKTEAFF
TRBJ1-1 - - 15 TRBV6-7 TGTGCCAGCAGTTACCCGCAGGGGCCTTACACTGAAGCTTTCTTT CASSYPQGPYTEAFF
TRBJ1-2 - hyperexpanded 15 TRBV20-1 TGCAGTGCTAGCTACGGCAGGTTCCCAACCTATGGCTACACCTTC CSASYGRFPTYGYTF
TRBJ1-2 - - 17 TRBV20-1 TGCAGTGCTAGACATCGGCGATTGGGAGGGATTAACTATGGCTACACCTTC CSARHRRLGGINYGYTF
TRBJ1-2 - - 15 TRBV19 TGTGCCAGTAGTACTGGGCAGGCTTCTAACTATGGCTACACCTTC CASSTGQASNYGYTF
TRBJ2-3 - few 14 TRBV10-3 TGTGCCATCAGTGACGGGACCACTACAGATACGCAGTATTTT CAISDGTTTDTQYF
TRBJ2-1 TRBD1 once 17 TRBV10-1 TGCGCCAGCAGTGAGTCGAGGGGACAGGGGGCGCGCGATGAGCAGTTCTTC CASSESRGQGARDEQFF
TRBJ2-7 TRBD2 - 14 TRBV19 TGTGCCAGTAGCACGACTAGCGACTCCTACGAGCAGTACTTC CASSTTSDSYEQYF
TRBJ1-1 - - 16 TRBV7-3 TGTGTCAGCAGCTTCCTGGGGATGGGGGATGGATCTGAAGCTTTCTTT CVSSFLGMGDGSEAFF
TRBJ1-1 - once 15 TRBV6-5 TGTGCCAGCAGTTACTCGAGGCAGGGCAGGACTGAAGCTTTCTTT CASSYSRQGRTEAFF
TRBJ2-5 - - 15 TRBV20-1 TGCAGTGCCGGGGAGGACCGGGACAAGCAAGAGACCCAGTACTTC CSAGEDRDKQETQYF
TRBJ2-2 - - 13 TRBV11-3 TGTGCCAGCAGCTTACGGGACCCCGGGGAGCTGTTTTTT CASSLRDPGELFF
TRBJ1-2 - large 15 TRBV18 TGTGCCAGCTCACTAAACAGGGAGATTGGCGATGGCTACACCTTC CASSLNREIGDGYTF
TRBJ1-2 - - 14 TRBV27 TGTGCCAGCAGTCCAACCATAGGCCAGTATGGCTACACCTTC CASSPTIGQYGYTF
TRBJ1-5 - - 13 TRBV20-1 TGCAGTGCTAGAGATCAAATGGATCAGCCCCAGCATTTT CSARDQMDQPQHF
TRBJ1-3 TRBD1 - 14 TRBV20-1 TGCAGTGCTAGCCGCAGGGGGGTCGGAAACACCATATATTTT CSASRRGVGNTIYF
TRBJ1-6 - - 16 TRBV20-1 TGCAGTGCTTCAAGGGCAGGGAGCTCCTATAATTCACCCCTCCACTTT CSASRAGSSYNSPLHF
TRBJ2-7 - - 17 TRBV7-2 TGTGCCAGCAGCTTAGCATTTGGGCCGGAGCCCGCCTACGAGCAGTACTTC CASSLAFGPEPAYEQYF
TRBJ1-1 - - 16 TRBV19 TGTGCCAGTAGTATGGGCGCAGGGGCCACGAACACTGAAGCTTTCTTT CASSMGAGATNTEAFF
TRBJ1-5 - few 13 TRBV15 TGTGCCACCAGCAGAGGCCTCGGGGAGCCCCAGCATTTT CATSRGLGEPQHF
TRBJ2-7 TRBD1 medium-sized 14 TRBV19 TGTGCCACCGCAAGGACAGGGTCGTCCTACGAGCAGTACTTC CATARTGSSYEQYF
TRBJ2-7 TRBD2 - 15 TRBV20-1 TGCAGTGCTAGCCGACCGACTAGCCCTTACTACGAGCAGTACTTC CSASRPTSPYYEQYF
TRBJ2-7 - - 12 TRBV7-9 TGTGCCAGCACAAGGCAGGGCTACGAGCAGTACTTC CASTRQGYEQYF
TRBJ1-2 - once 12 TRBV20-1 TGCAGTGCTTTACGGAGTAGCTATGGCTACACCTTC CSALRSSYGYTF
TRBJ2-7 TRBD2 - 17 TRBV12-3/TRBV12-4 TGTGCCAGCAGTCCCTGGAGGGCGGGGGGCCTTCACTACGAGCAGTACTTC CASSPWRAGGLHYEQYF
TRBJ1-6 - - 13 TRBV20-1 TGCAGTGCTAGTGGGGCAGATAATTCACCCCTCCACTTT CSASGADNSPLHF
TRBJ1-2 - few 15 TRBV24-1 TGTGCCACCAGTACCGAGCAAGGGGCCGACTATGGCTACACCTTC CATSTEQGADYGYTF
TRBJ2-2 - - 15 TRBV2 TGTGCCAGCGGTAATAGCAGAGCAAACACCGGGGAGCTGTTTTTT CASGNSRANTGELFF
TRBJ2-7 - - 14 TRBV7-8 TGTGCCAGCAGCCCCGAACAGGGCACCTACGAGCAGTACTTC CASSPEQGTYEQYF
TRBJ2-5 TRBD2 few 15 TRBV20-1 TGCAGTGCTAGGCGGGGGGCTAGCGGACAAGAGACCCAGTACTTC CSARRGASGQETQYF
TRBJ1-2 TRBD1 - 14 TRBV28 TGTGCCAGCAGTTCGGGACAGCAAATCTATGGCTACACCTTC CASSSGQQIYGYTF
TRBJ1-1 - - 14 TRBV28 TGTGCCAGCAGTCGAGACGGCTGGAACACTGAAGCTTTCTTT CASSRDGWNTEAFF
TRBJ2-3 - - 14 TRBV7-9 TGTGCCAGCAGCTTCGTAGCGGTCACAGATACGCAGTATTTT CASSFVAVTDTQYF
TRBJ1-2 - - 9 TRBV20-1 TGCAGTGCTCCCCAGGGCTACACCTTC CSAPQGYTF
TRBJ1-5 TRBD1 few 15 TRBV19 TGTGCCAGTAGCCTGGGGACAGGGGGAAATCAGCCCCAGCATTTT CASSLGTGGNQPQHF
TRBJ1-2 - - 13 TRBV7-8 TGTGCCAGCAGCTCCCTCCACCCGATGACGGGCACCTTC CASSSLHPMTGTF
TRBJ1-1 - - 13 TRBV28 TGTGCCACTGCCCCCAGGGTACGCACTGAAGCTTTCTTT CATAPRVRTEAFF
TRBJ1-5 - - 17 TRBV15 TGTGCCACCAGCAGGGGTAACCGGGGAGAGGGCAATCAGCCCCAGCATTTT CATSRGNRGEGNQPQHF
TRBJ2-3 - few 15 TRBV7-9 TGTGCCAGCAGCTTAGTTCTGTCTAGCACAGATACGCAGTATTTT CASSLVLSSTDTQYF
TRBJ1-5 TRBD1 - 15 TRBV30 TGTGCCTGGAGTAAACCCACAGGGGGCAAACAGCCCCAGCATTTT CAWSKPTGGKQPQHF
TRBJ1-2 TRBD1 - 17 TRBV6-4 TGTGCCAGCAGTTTTACCGGGACAGGGGGCGCAAACTATGGCTACACCTTC CASSFTGTGGANYGYTF
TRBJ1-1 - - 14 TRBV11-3 TGTGCCAGCAGCTTAGACCCACAGAACACTGAAGCTTTCTTT CASSLDPQNTEAFF